This T cell receptor (beta chain) is drawn from a study of blood T cell repertoires in COVID-19. This CDR3 comprises 16 residues. Germline V lookup: CDR1 SGHDN, CDR2 FVKESK. The V and J ends lost 1 base and 0 bases respectively, with 7 bases between them. Only in-frame clones appear in the TCRdb table, and some are missing; sequencing was by immunoSEQ multiplex PCR. This sample has fewer than 85,000 clones, with more than 80% found just once. V is TRBV14 and J is TRBJ1-6; no reliable D call. This sequence was found in a woman aged 60-70 years with acute or convalescent COVID-19. The specimen was peripheral blood. DNA of the CDR3: TGTGCCAGCAGCCAAGGTCTGAGCTCCTATAATTCACCCCTCCACTTT. It encodes CASSQGLSSYNSPLHF.